This T cell receptor beta chain was identified in a study of CD8 T cells in Susac syndrome. Per the germline V gene, CDR1 is SGHVS and CDR2 is FQNEAQ. Unmatched junction bases numbered 6, after V lost 2 bases and J lost 4 bases. The CDR3 spans 15 residues. Controls matched for age and sex were healthy donors. RNA amounts of 0.5 to 1 ug underwent reverse transcription with random hexamers. The TCR beta CDR3 was amplified by immunoSEQ multiplex PCR across 54 Vbeta, 13 Jbeta. TCRdb analysed the immunoSEQ multiplex PCR reads with MiXCR anew, one entry per CDR3 protein. Altogether more than 65,000 distinct CDR3 sequences are present, 85% to 95% being singletons, with the ten largest covering roughly 0.24%.

The rearrangement uses TRBV7-8 and TRBJ2-7, with 9 nucleotides matching TRBD1. The TCR originated in a human donor in good health. Sequenced: CD8+ T cells from PBMCs. CDR3 residues: CASSLLKQGAYEQYF. The CDR3 coding sequence is TGTGCCAGCAGCTTATTGAAACAGGGGGCTTACGAGCAGTACTTC.